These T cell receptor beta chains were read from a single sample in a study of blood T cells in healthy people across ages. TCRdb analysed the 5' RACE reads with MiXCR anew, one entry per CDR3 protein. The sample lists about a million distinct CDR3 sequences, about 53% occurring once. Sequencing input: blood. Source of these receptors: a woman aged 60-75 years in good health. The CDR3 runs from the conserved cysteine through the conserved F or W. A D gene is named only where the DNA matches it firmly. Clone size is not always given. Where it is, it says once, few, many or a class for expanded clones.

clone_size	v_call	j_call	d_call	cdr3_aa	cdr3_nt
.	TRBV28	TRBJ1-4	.	CASSLRAGANEKLFF	TGTGCCAGCAGTTTGAGGGCTGGGGCTAATGAAAAACTGTTTTTT
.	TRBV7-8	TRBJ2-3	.	CASSFEGTDTQYF	TGTGCCAGCAGCTTCGAGGGCACAGATACGCAGTATTTT
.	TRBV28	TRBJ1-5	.	CATILQGNQPQHF	TGTGCCACCATTCTGCAGGGTAATCAGCCCCAGCATTTT
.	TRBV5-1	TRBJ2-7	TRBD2	CASSQGTIGAGEQYF	TGCGCCAGCAGCCAAGGGACTATCGGAGCGGGCGAGCAGTACTTC
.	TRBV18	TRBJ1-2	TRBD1	CASSLPRPDRSYGYTF	TGTGCCAGCTCACTCCCCCGGCCGGACAGGAGCTATGGCTACACCTTC
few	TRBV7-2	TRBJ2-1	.	CASSWGQGEQFF	TGTGCCAGCAGCTGGGGGCAGGGAGAGCAGTTCTTC
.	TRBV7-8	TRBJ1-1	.	CASSPTGERSTEAFF	TGTGCCAGCAGTCCCACGGGTGAGAGAAGCACTGAAGCTTTCTTT
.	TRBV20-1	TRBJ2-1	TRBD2	CSALTRLAGSSYVEQFF	TGCAGTGCCTTAACCCGACTAGCGGGTAGCTCCTACGTAGAGCAGTTCTTC
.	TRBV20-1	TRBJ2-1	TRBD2	CSAHPGLAGGEDEQFF	TGCAGTGCCCACCCTGGACTAGCGGGAGGTGAGGATGAGCAGTTCTTC
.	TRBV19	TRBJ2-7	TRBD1	CASTDRARLNEQYF	TGTGCCAGTACCGACAGGGCTCGGTTGAACGAGCAGTACTTC
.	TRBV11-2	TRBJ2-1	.	CASSSGYLYNEQFF	TGTGCCAGCAGCTCAGGGTACCTCTACAATGAGCAGTTCTTC
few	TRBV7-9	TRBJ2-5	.	CASSLEREYRAGETQYF	TGTGCCAGCAGCTTAGAAAGGGAATACAGGGCTGGTGAGACCCAGTACTTC
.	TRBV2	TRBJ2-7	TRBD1	CASSDLIPRGLSSYEQYF	TGTGCCAGCAGTGACCTTATTCCCAGGGGGCTTAGCTCCTACGAGCAGTACTTC
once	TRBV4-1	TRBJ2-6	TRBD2	CASSQASLAGGSGANVLTF	TGCGCCAGCAGCCAAGCTTCACTAGCGGGAGGCTCTGGGGCCAACGTCCTGACTTTC
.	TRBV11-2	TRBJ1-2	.	CASSLVARGYTF	TGTGCCAGCAGCTTAGTTGCGCGGGGCTACACCTTC
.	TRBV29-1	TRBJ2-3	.	CSASVRQTTDTQYF	TGCAGCGCCTCTGTTAGACAAACCACAGATACGCAGTATTTT
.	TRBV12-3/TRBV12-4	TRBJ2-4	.	CASSEPSSGVKNIQYF	TGTGCCAGCAGTGAACCTAGCTCAGGGGTTAAAAACATTCAGTACTTC